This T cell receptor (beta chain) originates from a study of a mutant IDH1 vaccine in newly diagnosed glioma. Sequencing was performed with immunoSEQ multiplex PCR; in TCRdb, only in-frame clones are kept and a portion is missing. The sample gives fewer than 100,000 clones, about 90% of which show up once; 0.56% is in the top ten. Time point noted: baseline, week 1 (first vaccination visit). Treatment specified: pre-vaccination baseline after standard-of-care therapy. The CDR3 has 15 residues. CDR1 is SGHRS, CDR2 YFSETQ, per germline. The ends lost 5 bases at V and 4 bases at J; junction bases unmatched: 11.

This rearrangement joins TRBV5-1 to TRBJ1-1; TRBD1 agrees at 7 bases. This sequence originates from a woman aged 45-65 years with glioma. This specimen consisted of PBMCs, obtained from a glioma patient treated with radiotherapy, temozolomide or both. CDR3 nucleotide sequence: TGCGCCAGCAGATCCTCCACGACAGGGCCCACTGAAGCTTTCTTT. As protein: CASRSSTTGPTEAFF.